The 30 T cell receptor beta chains below come from one sample, sequenced in a study of blood T cell repertoires in COVID-19. Libraries were prepared by immunoSEQ multiplex PCR; TCRdb keeps only in-frame clonotypes and omits some of them. The sample includes 110,000 to 150,000 clones, approximately 83% of them seen just once. The sequencing sample was made of peripheral blood. These receptors were obtained from a woman older than 75 with acute or convalescent COVID-19.

CDR3 nucleotide sequence: TGCGCCAGCAGCGGGCTAAGGAGGGCCGGTGGCTACACCTTC. Translating it yields CASSGLRRAGGYTF. The gene calls are TRBV5-1 and TRBJ1-2; D unresolved. V was clipped by 4 bases and J by 7 bases, with 17 bases between them. The CDR3 is 14 amino acids. Germline assignment: CDR1 SGHRS and CDR2 YFSETQ.

J is TRBJ1-4 and V is TRBV18; no clear D. V shed 1 base and J shed 2 bases, with 8 bases lying between them. The CDR3 consists of 15 residues. The germline V gene has CDR1 KGHSH and CDR2 LQKENI. CDR3: CASSPRSVTNEKLFF. The CDR3 DNA follows: TGTGCCAGCTCACCACGGTCGGTGACTAATGAAAAACTGTTTTTT. Based on the CDR3 plus reference TRBV18 and TRBJ1-4, the full variable domain is NAGVMQNPRHLVRRRGQEARLRCSPMKGHSHVYWYRQLPEEGLKFMVYLQKENIIDESGMPKERFSAEFPKEGPSILRIQQVVRGDSAAYFCASSPRSVTNEKLFFGSGTQLSVL.

J is TRBJ2-2 and V is TRBV4-1; TRBD1 matches 8 bases. Germline V gene lookup returns CDR1 MGHRA and CDR2 YSYEKL. The CDR3 runs 16 residues. The V segment lost 0 bases and the J segment 2 bases; nucleotides outside the gene matches: 2. The DNA of the CDR3 is TGCGCCAGCAGCCAAGAACAGGGGGGTAACACCGGGGAGCTGTTTTTT. Protein: CASSQEQGGNTGELFF.

The rearrangement joins TRBV9 to TRBJ1-3; D gene ambiguous. In germline, CDR1 is SGDLS, CDR2 YYNGEE. The CDR3 spans 17 residues. The V gene lost 4 bases and the J gene lost 0 bases, with 17 bases spanning the gap. DNA of the CDR3: TGTGCCAGCAGCCTCCTATCGGACTCAAGCTCTGGAAACACCATATATTTT. Translated, it gives CASSLLSDSSSGNTIYF. Using reference TRBV9 and TRBJ1-3 for the parts outside the CDR3, the full variable domain is DSGVTQTPKHLITATGQRVTLRCSPRSGDLSVYWYQQSLDQGLQFLIQYYNGEERAKGNILERFSAQQFPDLHSELNLSSLELGDSALYFCASSLLSDSSSGNTIYFGEGSWLTVV.

This chain links TRBV7-2 with TRBJ2-2; a weak D match, TRBD1 (5 bases). Germline values: CDR1 SGHTA, CDR2 FQGNSA. The CDR3 runs to 13 residues. Trimming removed 4 bases at V and 5 bases at J, with 8 bases between. The CDR3 nucleotides are TGTGCCAGCAGCTCACAGGCTACCGGGGAGCTGTTTTTT. It translates to CASSSQATGELFF.

Only one count was recorded for this clone. This chain joins TRBV5-1 and TRBJ2-4; 7 bases agree with TRBD2. Unmatched junction bases numbered 14, after V lost 4 bases and J lost 1 base. The CDR3 length is 18 residues. Germline CDR1 and CDR2: SGHRS and YFSETQ. In DNA, the CDR3 is TGCGCCAGCAGCGCTTCTGGTGCGGGGGTTACGGCCAAAAACATTCAGTACTTC. It codes for CASSASGAGVTAKNIQYF.

This clone was found once. The chain uses TRBV4-1 and TRBJ2-5; TRBD2 agrees at 16 bases. Looked up from germline, CDR1 is MGHRA and CDR2 is YSYEKL. The V and J ends lost 0 bases and 5 bases, in that order; junction bases with no gene match: 0. The CDR3 sequence is 16 residues long. CDR3: CASSQEGLAGGETQYF. CDR3 coding DNA: TGCGCCAGCAGCCAAGAGGGACTAGCGGGGGGGGAGACCCAGTACTTC.

The V call is TRBV7-3, the J call TRBJ2-3; D possibly corresponds to TRBD2 (6 bases). Germline CDR1 SGHTA, CDR2 FQGTGA. This CDR3 has 15 amino acids. V was cut by 5 bases and J by 7 bases, with 19 bases left in between. CDR3 amino acids: CASSATGTPSHTQYF. DNA of the CDR3: TGTGCCAGCAGCGCGACCGGGACTCCGTCTCATACGCAGTATTTT.

The chain carries TRBV27 and TRBJ2-1; TRBD2 is a possible D gene (6 bases). CDR3 size: 15 residues. Germline V gene data show CDR1 as MNHEY and CDR2 as SMNVEV (reference sequence). Deletions cut 5 bases from V and 4 bases from J, with 15 bases between. The CDR3 DNA reads as TGTGCCAGCAGTGAACGTCGGGGGAATTACAATGAGCAGTTCTTC. Residues: CASSERRGNYNEQFF.

This rearrangement joins TRBV7-9 to TRBJ1-1; D gene ambiguous. Germline-derived CDR1 and CDR2 are SEHNR and FQNEAQ (reference sequence). Trimming removed 2 bases from V and 1 base from J, with 20 bases in between. The CDR3 contains 18 residues. The CDR3, as DNA: TGTGCCAGCAGCTTAAAAGGTTTTGGGCAGCCCTGGAACACTGAAGCTTTCTTT. This codes for CASSLKGFGQPWNTEAFF.

This clone was detected only once. The CDR3 sequence: CASSPVRGIDEKLFF. As DNA, the CDR3 is TGTGCCAGCAGCCCCGTTCGAGGGATTGATGAAAAACTGTTTTTT. The rearrangement links TRBV5-4 to TRBJ1-4; D remains unclear. V was clipped by 4 bases and J by 6 bases, with 16 bases between them. Looked up from germline, CDR1 is SGHNT and CDR2 is YYREEE (reference sequence). This CDR3 has 15 residues.

The CDR3 region has the DNA TGTGCCAGCAGTTTACGGACAGTTCCCACAGATACGCAGTATTTT. Its translation is CASSLRTVPTDTQYF. V is TRBV27 and J is TRBJ2-3; weak D call: TRBD1 (6 bases). V gave up 2 bases and J gave up 2 bases, with 11 bases separating them. Per the germline V gene, CDR1 is MNHEY and CDR2 is SMNVEV (reference sequence). The CDR3 length is 15 residues.

The chain uses TRBV7-9 and TRBJ1-2, with TRBD1 identical over 9 bases. The V and J ends lost 3 bases and 7 bases, in that order; junction bases with no gene match: 3. Per the germline V gene, CDR1 is SEHNR and CDR2 is FQNEAQ (reference sequence). The CDR3 runs to 13 residues. In nucleotides, the CDR3 is TGTGCCAGCAGCTTGGACAGGGGTAGTGGCTACACCTTC. Amino acid sequence: CASSLDRGSGYTF.

The CDR3 region is CASSFNRETGELFF. The CDR3 region has the DNA TGTGCCAGCAGTTTCAACAGGGAAACCGGGGAGCTGTTTTTT. J is TRBJ2-2 and V is TRBV28; a weak D match, TRBD1 (6 bases). CDR3 length equals 14 residues. Germline-derived CDR1 and CDR2 are MDHEN and SYDVKM. Deletions cut 3 bases from V and 5 bases from J, with 10 bases between.

CDR3 protein: CASSLGTVSGYTF. CDR3 coding DNA: TGTGCCAGCAGCTTGGGGACAGTCTCCGGCTACACCTTC. The chain couples TRBV5-8 to TRBJ1-2; possibly TRBD1 for D (6 bases). Germline V gene sequence: CDR1 SGHTS, CDR2 YDEGEE. CDR3 length: 13 residues. V was cut by 0 bases and J by 8 bases, with 11 bases left in between.

The V and J genes are TRBV7-2 and TRBJ2-3, with D possibly matching TRBD2 (6 bases). CDR3 length: 16 residues. The germline V and J ends were trimmed by 3 bases and 0 bases, with 13 bases remaining between them. Germline V CDR1 and CDR2: SGHTA, FQGNSA. CDR3: CASSFTGTGSTDTQYF. For the CDR3, the DNA is TGTGCCAGCAGCTTTACCGGGACTGGGAGCACAGATACGCAGTATTTT.

The chain carries TRBV20-1 and TRBJ1-3; 8 nucleotides align to TRBD1. The CDR3 extends over 15 amino acids. Per germline, CDR1 DFQATT and CDR2 SNEGSKA (reference sequence). V shed 3 bases and J 0 bases; nucleotides not matched to a gene: 4. CDR3 sequence (DNA): TGCAGTGCTAGTCCCGGGACAGGCTCTGGAAACACCATATATTTT. Translating it yields CSASPGTGSGNTIYF.

This clone has a single count. The rearrangement links TRBV6-5 to TRBJ2-7; 8 positions agree with TRBD1. The trim removed 6 bases at V and 6 bases at J, leaving 13 bases unmatched. The CDR3 is 15 amino acids. Germline V gene lookup returns CDR1 MNHEY and CDR2 SVGAGI. The CDR3 region is CASSFQYGQGVEQYF. CDR3 bases: TGTGCCAGCAGCTTTCAATACGGACAGGGAGTCGAGCAGTACTTC.

This clone turned up a few times. The V and J genes are TRBV7-8 and TRBJ1-1; D uncertain. Germline V gene lookup returns CDR1 SGHVS and CDR2 FQNEAQ. Trimming shortened V by 5 bases and J by 3 bases, and 16 bases separated the two germline ends. The CDR3 runs 15 residues. CDR3 sequence reads: CASSPNLDRDTEAFF. In DNA, the CDR3 is TGTGCCAGCAGCCCGAACCTCGATCGGGACACTGAAGCTTTCTTT.

V and J are TRBV4-1 and TRBJ1-1, with no clear D. CDR1 and CDR2 from the germline V gene are MGHRA and YSYEKL. V shed 3 bases and J shed 6 bases, with 17 bases lying between them. The CDR3 totals 15 residues. The CDR3 nucleotides are TGCGCCAGCAGCCACCCCCCGCAGGCCCCCCCTGAAGCTTTCTTT. Translated, it gives CASSHPPQAPPEAFF.

The gene calls are TRBV7-9 and TRBJ2-7, with D unresolved. The CDR3 contains 14 residues. Germline CDR1 and CDR2: SEHNR and FQNEAQ (reference sequence). The V and J ends lost 5 bases and 2 bases respectively, with 13 bases between them. CDR3 nucleotide sequence: TGTGCCAGCAGCCCAGTGCCCGCACCCTACGAGCAGTACTTC. As protein: CASSPVPAPYEQYF.

This rearrangement joins TRBV2 to TRBJ2-7, with D tentatively TRBD2 (5 bases). CDR3 length equals 13 residues. V was pared by 6 bases and J by 3 bases, with 12 bases between. Germline CDR1 reads SNHLY; CDR2 reads FYNNEI. Here the CDR3 DNA reads TGTGCCAGCAGCCCCGCCGGGAACTACGAGCAGTACTTC. This translates into CASSPAGNYEQYF.

The chain couples TRBV3-1 (or the pseudogene TRBV3-2) to TRBJ2-7; 8 bases match TRBD2. In germline, CDR1 is LGHDT, CDR2 YNNKEL (reference sequence). This CDR3 has 14 residues. V dropped 4 bases and J dropped 4; count of bases not matched to a gene: 6. The CDR3 protein is CASSPGLEGYEQYF. For the CDR3, the DNA is TGTGCCAGCAGCCCGGGACTAGAGGGATACGAGCAGTACTTC.

V is TRBV7-9 and J is TRBJ1-2, with D unresolved. This CDR3 spans 14 amino acids. Germline CDR1 SEHNR, CDR2 FQNEAQ (reference sequence). Trimming left V 2 bases short and J 2 bases short, with 9 bases between. CDR3 sequence: CASSLLTGNYGYTF. The DNA of the CDR3 is TGTGCCAGCAGCTTACTTACGGGGAACTATGGCTACACCTTC.

The rearrangement uses TRBV4-1 and TRBJ1-5; tentative D call: TRBD1 (6 bases). This CDR3 has 16 amino acids. Trimming shortened V by 4 bases and J by 0 bases, and 13 bases separated the two germline ends. Germline assignment: CDR1 MGHRA and CDR2 YSYEKL. The chain's CDR3 is CASSPDSDYSNQPQHF. DNA for the CDR3: TGCGCCAGCAGCCCGGACAGCGATTATAGCAATCAGCCCCAGCATTTT.

The rearrangement links TRBV18 to TRBJ2-2, with D possibly matching TRBD1 (5 bases). This CDR3 has 15 amino acids. Looked up from germline, CDR1 is KGHSH and CDR2 is LQKENI. V was trimmed by 3 bases and J by 5 bases, leaving 13 bases between them. The CDR3 loop is CASSPQDIVTGELFF. CDR3 DNA sequence: TGTGCCAGCTCACCGCAGGACATTGTGACCGGGGAGCTGTTTTTT.

The gene calls are TRBV2 and TRBJ1-2; TRBD1 is a possible D gene (6 bases). This CDR3 region has 14 residues. Germline V gene data show CDR1 as SNHLY and CDR2 as FYNNEI. V lost 7 bases to trimming and J lost 7 bases, with 19 bases between them. CDR3 sequence reads: CASKRDQGTSGYTF. In nucleotides, the CDR3 is TGTGCCAGCAAACGGGACCAGGGGACGTCTGGCTACACCTTC. Using reference TRBV2 and TRBJ1-2 for the parts outside the CDR3, the full variable domain is EPEVTQTPSHQVTQMGQEVILRCVPISNHLYFYWYRQILGQKVEFLVSFYNNEISEKSEIFDDQFSVERPDGSNFTLKIRSTKLEDSAMYFCASKRDQGTSGYTFGSGTRLTVV.

The J gene is TRBJ2-5, the V gene TRBV7-3; TRBD1 agrees at 8 bases. Germline assignment: CDR1 SGHTA and CDR2 FQGTGA. The CDR3 contains 13 residues. V was clipped by 6 bases and J by 4 bases; unmatched bases: 4. The CDR3 here is CASSTGTGETQYF. CDR3 nucleotide sequence: TGTGCCAGCAGTACCGGGACAGGAGAGACCCAGTACTTC.

The chain has TRBV5-1 and TRBJ2-7; TRBD1 agrees at 7 bases. The germline V gene has CDR1 SGHRS and CDR2 YFSETQ. The V gene end was trimmed by 0 bases and the J gene end by 1 base; junction bases not matched to a gene: 10. The CDR3 spans 17 residues. CDR3 in DNA: TGCGCCAGCAGCTTGGCCAAAGGGGGCCTGTCTTCCTACGAGCAGTACTTC. Its protein is CASSLAKGGLSSYEQYF.

The J gene is TRBJ1-3, the V gene TRBV5-1; no clear D gene. This CDR3 contains 16 residues. Trimming shortened V by 1 base and J by 4 bases, and 15 bases separated the two germline ends. Germline assignment: CDR1 SGHRS and CDR2 YFSETQ. The CDR3 region is CASSLTPWQSGNTIYF. The DNA of the CDR3 is TGCGCCAGCAGCTTGACCCCGTGGCAGTCCGGAAACACCATATATTTT.